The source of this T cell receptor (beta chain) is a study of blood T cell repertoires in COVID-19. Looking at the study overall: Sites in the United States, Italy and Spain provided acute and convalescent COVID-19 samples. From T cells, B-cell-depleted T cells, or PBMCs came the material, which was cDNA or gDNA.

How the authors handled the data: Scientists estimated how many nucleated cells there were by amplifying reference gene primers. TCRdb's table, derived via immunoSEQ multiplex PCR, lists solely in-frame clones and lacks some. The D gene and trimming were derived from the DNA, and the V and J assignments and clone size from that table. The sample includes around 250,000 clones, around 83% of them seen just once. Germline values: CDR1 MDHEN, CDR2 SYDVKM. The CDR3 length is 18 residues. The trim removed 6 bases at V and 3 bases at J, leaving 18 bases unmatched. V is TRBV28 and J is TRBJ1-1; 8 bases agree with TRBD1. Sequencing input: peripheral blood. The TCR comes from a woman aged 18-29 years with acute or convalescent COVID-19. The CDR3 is CASRPVLNRQGKYTEAFF. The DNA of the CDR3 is TGTGCCAGCAGACCCGTACTCAACCGACAGGGGAAATACACTGAAGCTTTCTTT.